The clone carrying this T cell receptor (beta chain) was picked up one time. The data stem from a study of shared clonotypes between healthy human individuals. About the study: Two women and three men aged 18 to 49 served as donors.

The unsorted PBMC replicate PCRs were performed with approximately 300 ng DNA, roughly 30,000 T cell genomes. The method was immunoSEQ multiplex PCR; TCRdb's version includes in-frame clones alone and lacks a portion of them. The profile shows about 490,000 clones, roughly 85% of them singletons. This CDR3 has 13 amino acids. Deletions cut 6 bases from V and 4 bases from J, with 13 bases between. Germline V gene data show CDR1 as MNHEY and CDR2 as SVGAGI. The sequence was collected from a woman between 35 and 50 years old in good health. Some clones in this sample may be carry-over from other donors' samples. Specimen: PBMCs. The chain employs TRBV6-5 and TRBJ2-7; maybe TRBD1 (5 bases). Here the CDR3 DNA reads TGTGCCAGCAGCAGCAGGGTAGGGTACGAGCAGTACTTC. It specifies CASSSRVGYEQYF.